The 18 T cell receptor beta chains presented below share a single source sample, sequenced in a study of shared clonotypes between healthy human individuals. Method: immunoSEQ multiplex PCR; TCRdb's copy keeps in-frame clones and lacks some. This sample has about 2 million clones, with roughly 94% found just once. The material sequenced was naive CD4+ T cells sorted from blood. The subset was: CD45RA+ positively selected. These receptors all come from a man younger than 35 in good health.

The chain combines TRBV19 with TRBJ1-2, with 11 bases matching TRBD1. This CDR3 region has 15 residues. Trimming removed 5 bases from V and 8 bases from J; junction bases left unmatched: 10. CDR1 LNHDA and CDR2 SQIVND come from the germline V gene (reference sequence). As DNA, the CDR3 is TGTGCCAGTAGTCCCCTCGGACAGGGGGCTAGCGGCTACACCTTC. Its translation is CASSPLGQGASGYTF. Full variable domain (missing parts from reference TRBV19 and TRBJ1-2): DGGITQSPKYLFRKEGQNVTLSCEQNLNHDAMYWYRQDPGQGLRLIYYSQIVNDFQKGDIAEGYSVSREKKESFPLTVTSAQKNPTAFYLCASSPLGQGASGYTFGSGTRLTVV.

The rearrangement joins TRBV9 to TRBJ2-5; 9 bases are shared with TRBD2. The CDR3 loop spans 14 amino acids. Germline CDR1 SGDLS, CDR2 YYNGEE. The junction had 6 bases not matched to a gene; V was cut back by 2 bases and J by 7 bases. The CDR3 here is CASSVGLAGGTQYF. DNA of the CDR3: TGTGCCAGCAGCGTGGGACTAGCAGGAGGGACCCAGTACTTC.

Regarding this clone: In the same sample, other DNA sequences code for this CDR3. V gene TRBV2 combines with J gene TRBJ2-5; D gene ambiguous. The CDR3 covers 11 residues. In germline, CDR1 is SNHLY, CDR2 FYNNEI. V shed 7 bases and J shed 5 bases, with 8 bases lying between them. The CDR3 coding sequence is TGTGCCAGCACCCCAGAGGAGACCCAGTACTTC. Its translation is CASTPEETQYF.

The chain joins TRBV28 to TRBJ2-3; D unresolved. Germline lookup yields CDR1 MDHEN and CDR2 SYDVKM. The CDR3 is 11 residues long. V was pared by 6 bases and J by 5 bases, with 6 bases between. The CDR3 protein is CASRSKDTQYF. The DNA of the CDR3 is TGTGCCAGCAGATCGAAAGATACGCAGTATTTT.

Only a few counts were recorded for this clone. The gene calls are TRBV6-5 and TRBJ2-3; D ambiguous. CDR3 length: 12 amino acids. The germline V gene has CDR1 MNHEY and CDR2 SVGAGI. V was clipped by 10 bases and J by 3 bases, with 11 bases between them. CDR3 in DNA: TGTGCCACCTCGGATGGGACAGATACGCAGTATTTT. It is translated as CATSDGTDTQYF.

The chain carries TRBV9 and TRBJ1-5; D ambiguous. The CDR3 extends over 14 amino acids. V was shortened by 0 bases and J by 0 bases, with 4 bases between the two germline ends. Germline loops: CDR1 SGDLS, CDR2 YYNGEE. The CDR3 nucleotides read TGTGCCAGCAGCGTAGAAGATAGCAATCAGCCCCAGCATTTT. Translating gives CASSVEDSNQPQHF.

Comment on this clone: Other nucleotide sequences in the sample specify the same CDR3. The rearrangement uses TRBV6-1 and TRBJ2-5; D ambiguous. This CDR3 contains 12 residues. CDR1 and CDR2 from the germline V gene are MNHNS and SASEGT. V lost 3 bases, J lost 5 bases, and 7 bases lay in between. CDR3 region: CASSESWETQYF. In DNA form, the CDR3 reads TGTGCCAGCAGTGAGTCCTGGGAGACCCAGTACTTC.

The V gene is TRBV7-9, the J gene TRBJ2-7, with 8 bases fitting TRBD1. The CDR3 runs 16 residues. The germline V gene encodes CDR1 SEHNR and CDR2 FQNEAQ (reference sequence). V shed 5 bases, J shed 2 bases, and the junction held 11 bases outside the gene matches. In nucleotides, the CDR3 is TGTGCCAGCAGCGCCCTTCCGGCGGACAGGGCCTACGAGCAGTACTTC. It translates to CASSALPADRAYEQYF.

V usage is TRBV5-4 and J usage is TRBJ2-7; D not resolved. The germline V gene encodes CDR1 SGHNT and CDR2 YYREEE (reference sequence). The CDR3 consists of 14 residues. V was shortened by 3 bases and J by 3 bases, with 13 bases between the two germline ends. The CDR3 protein is CASSSPQRNYEQYF. The CDR3 DNA sequence: TGTGCCAGCAGCTCCCCGCAAAGAAACTACGAGCAGTACTTC.

The V call is TRBV6-5, the J call TRBJ1-1; TRBD1 aligns across 9 bases. The trim removed 4 bases at V and 4 bases at J, leaving 4 bases unmatched. CDR3 length: 14 residues. Looked up from germline, CDR1 is MNHEY and CDR2 is SVGAGI. This CDR3 reads CASSSGTGPTEAFF. DNA for the CDR3: TGTGCCAGCAGTTCCGGGACAGGGCCCACTGAAGCTTTCTTT.

CDR3 DNA sequence: TGTGCCAGCTCCGACACCTTCTACGAGCAGTACTTC. This sequence encodes CASSDTFYEQYF. The chain employs TRBV18 and TRBJ2-7; D ambiguous. The CDR3 contains 12 residues. Trimming left V 6 bases short and J 3 bases short, with 9 bases between. Germline V gives CDR1 KGHSH, CDR2 LQKENI.

CDR3 DNA: TGTGCCAGCACGGGGGGCAACGGTCAGCCCCAGCATTTT. This codes for CASTGGNGQPQHF. The chain links TRBV2 to TRBJ1-5; D might be TRBD1 (6 bases). There are 13 residues in the CDR3. CDR1 and CDR2 from the germline V gene are SNHLY and FYNNEI. V lost 7 bases to trimming and J lost 6 bases, with 13 bases between them.

This clone came up once. V usage is TRBV5-1 and J usage is TRBJ1-3; D is perhaps TRBD1 (6 bases). The CDR3 is made up of 15 amino acids. V dropped 2 bases and J dropped 2 bases, with 11 bases sitting between them. CDR1 and CDR2 (germline): SGHRS, YFSETQ. CDR3 region: CASSFGGLTGNTIYF. The DNA for the CDR3 is TGCGCCAGCAGCTTCGGGGGCTTGACTGGAAACACCATATATTTT.

The gene calls are TRBV30 and TRBJ2-3, with TRBD1 as a possible D gene (6 bases). Germline V gene data show CDR1 as GTSNPN and CDR2 as SVGIG (reference sequence). V lost 1 base and J lost 0, with 11 bases in between. CDR3 length equals 15 residues. CDR3 region: CAWSEGTSSTDTQYF. In DNA form, the CDR3 reads TGTGCCTGGAGTGAAGGGACAAGCAGCACAGATACGCAGTATTTT.

Note on this clone: The sample contains more than one DNA sequence encoding this CDR3. The chain recombines TRBV2 with TRBJ2-7, with D unclear. The CDR3 is 11 amino acids. With 4 bases removed from V and 6 bases from J, the gap between germline ends came to 7 bases. Germline V gene sequence: CDR1 SNHLY, CDR2 FYNNEI. The CDR3 region is CASSVMGEQYF. The CDR3 bases are TGTGCCAGCAGTGTCATGGGCGAGCAGTACTTC.

V is TRBV27 and J is TRBJ2-7; D is undetermined. CDR1 is MNHEY, CDR2 SMNVEV, per germline (reference sequence). Trimming shortened V by 0 bases and J by 6 bases, and 15 bases separated the two germline ends. The CDR3 loop spans 15 amino acids. The CDR3 here is CASSLSASRSPEQYF. The CDR3 DNA sequence: TGTGCCAGCAGTTTATCCGCTAGTAGGAGTCCCGAGCAGTACTTC.

This clone showed up just a few times. Additional DNA sequences in this sample encode the identical CDR3. The chain employs TRBV18 and TRBJ1-3, with unresolved D. The CDR3 is 12 amino acids. The germline V and J ends were trimmed by 3 bases and 4 bases, with 4 bases remaining between them. Germline V CDR1 and CDR2: KGHSH, LQKENI. CDR3 DNA: TGTGCCAGCTCACCCCAGGGAAACACCATATATTTT. Encoded protein: CASSPQGNTIYF.

The table lists this clone with many counts. The CDR3 sequence is CASSPDRGLYEQYF. The CDR3, as DNA: TGCGCCAGCAGTCCCGACAGGGGGCTATACGAGCAGTACTTC. The V gene is TRBV5-1, the J gene TRBJ2-7, with 10 bases identical to TRBD1. Germline V lookup: CDR1 SGHRS, CDR2 YFSETQ. V gave up 5 bases and J gave up 4 bases; unmatched junction bases: 6. This CDR3 has 14 residues.